The table lists the clone carrying this T cell receptor beta chain with many counts. All sequencing subjects had displayed CD8+CD57+ cell expansion on flow cytometry. The data were obtained in a study of CD8+CD57+ T cells in acquired aplastic anemia. The CDR3 has 15 residues. Germline CDR1 SNHLY, CDR2 FYNNEI. V was shortened by 5 bases and J by 10 bases, with 18 bases between the two germline ends. The template used for profiling TCR beta VDJ and CDR3 was genomic DNA. TCRdb recomputed calls from the reads with MiXCR, one row per CDR3 protein. Among 450,000 to 600,000 distinct CDR3 sequences, around 30% were seen once, and the ten largest hold nearly 0.85%.

The chain employs TRBV2 and TRBJ1-6; D is ambiguous. Sequenced sample: sorted CD4+, CD8+, or CD8+CD57+ T cells (not recorded which) from PBMCs. The clonotype originates from a human donor with aplastic anemia. Here the CDR3 DNA reads TGTGCCAGCAGTCCACCACCCGACATAGCCTCACCCCTCCACTTT. Residues: CASSPPPDIASPLHF.